The 17 T cell receptor beta chains below all came from one sample that was sequenced in a study of technical replicates of blood from a few donors. The data were produced by immunoSEQ multiplex PCR, yet TCRdb's version contains in-frame clones alone and is incomplete. The repertoire holds about 100,000 clones, 96% seen once, with approximately 0.2% in the top ten. The specimen sequenced was T cells isolated from PBMCs. The receptors originated from a human donor in good health.

This chain joins TRBV5-1 and TRBJ2-1; no definite D call. Germline lookup yields CDR1 SGHRS and CDR2 YFSETQ. The CDR3 has 11 residues. Trimming pared 6 bases from V and 8 bases from J, leaving 9 bases between. The CDR3 spells CASKLGDEQFF. The CDR3 DNA is TGCGCCAGCAAACTGGGCGATGAGCAGTTCTTC. Based on the CDR3 plus reference TRBV5-1 and TRBJ2-1, the full variable domain is KAGVTQTPRYLIKTRGQQVTLSCSPISGHRSVSWYQQTPGQGLQFLFEYFSETQRNKGNFPGRFSGRQFSNSRSEMNVSTLELGDSALYLCASKLGDEQFFGPGTRLTVL.

The chain couples TRBV4-2 to TRBJ1-4; D possibly corresponds to TRBD1 (5 bases). The CDR3 is 15 amino acids. Looked up from germline, CDR1 is LGHNA and CDR2 is YNFKEQ. Trimming shortened V by 0 bases and J by 2 bases, and 7 bases separated the two germline ends. CDR3 protein: CASSQDRATNEKLFF. The CDR3 DNA reads as TGTGCCAGCAGCCAAGACAGGGCCACTAATGAAAAACTGTTTTTT.

V usage is TRBV30 and J usage is TRBJ2-7, with D unclear. The CDR3 runs 15 residues. Germline loops: CDR1 GTSNPN, CDR2 SVGIG (reference sequence). V shed 2 bases and J shed 4 bases, with 18 bases lying between them. The CDR3: CAWSPYLRYGYEQYF. In DNA form, the CDR3 reads TGTGCCTGGAGTCCCTATTTGAGGTATGGTTACGAGCAGTACTTC.

The CDR3 DNA reads TGTGCCAGCTCGCGAGCTTACGAGCAGTACTTC. The encoded protein is CASSRAYEQYF. The chain carries TRBV28 and TRBJ2-7; D uncertain. Germline CDR1 MDHEN, CDR2 SYDVKM. This CDR3 has 11 amino acids. Trimming cost V 8 bases and J 4 bases, with 9 bases left between them.

The V gene is TRBV6-4, the J gene TRBJ2-7; tentatively, D is TRBD2 (5 bases). The CDR3 is made up of 16 amino acids. V was clipped by 4 bases and J by 2 bases, with 18 bases between them. Germline CDR1 reads MRHNA; CDR2 reads SNTAGT. The CDR3 region is CASSAPGFGVTYEQYF. The CDR3, as DNA: TGTGCCAGCAGTGCCCCGGGCTTCGGGGTCACCTACGAGCAGTACTTC.

The chain links TRBV7-2 to TRBJ2-1; D might be TRBD2 (7 bases). Trimming pared 1 base from V and 1 base from J, leaving 14 bases between. The CDR3 runs 17 residues. Germline loops: CDR1 SGHTA, CDR2 FQGNSA. Here the CDR3 reads CASSLGDGGPSYNEQFF. The CDR3 region has the DNA TGTGCCAGCAGCTTAGGGGACGGGGGGCCGTCCTACAATGAGCAGTTCTTC.

V gene TRBV7-2 combines with J gene TRBJ2-7; 8 nucleotides agree with TRBD2. This CDR3 has 12 residues. Germline loops: CDR1 SGHTA, CDR2 FQGNSA. Trimming took 0 bases from V and 9 from J; bases not matched to a gene: 1. The CDR3 DNA follows: TGTGCCAGCAGCTTAGCCGGGGGGGTGCAGTACTTC. It specifies CASSLAGGVQYF.

The V and J genes are TRBV5-1 and TRBJ2-7, with D perhaps TRBD2 (5 bases). Germline CDR1 is SGHRS and CDR2 is YFSETQ. This CDR3 is built from 13 residues. Trimming took 6 bases from V and 0 from J, leaving 10 bases between them. CDR3 region: CASNGGSSYEQYF. In nucleotides, the CDR3 is TGCGCCAGCAACGGTGGGAGCTCCTACGAGCAGTACTTC.

Written as DNA, the CDR3 is TGCAGCGTTGGGGGGGGCCATAACTATGGCTACACCTTC. Its protein is CSVGGGHNYGYTF. This chain uses TRBV29-1 with TRBJ1-2; D possibly corresponds to TRBD1 (6 bases). Germline loops: CDR1 SQVTM, CDR2 ANQGSEA. This CDR3 spans 13 amino acids. V dropped 4 bases and J dropped 1 base, with 10 bases sitting between them.

This clone was seen just once. The V call is TRBV6-6, the J call TRBJ1-1, with D possibly matching TRBD1 (5 bases). V was cut by 7 bases and J by 7 bases, with 19 bases left in between. The CDR3 extends over 14 amino acids. The germline V gene has CDR1 MNHNY and CDR2 SVGAGI (reference sequence). DNA of the CDR3: TGTGCCAGCAATTTAGGTAAAGGGGTAGATGAAGCTTTCTTT. The encoded protein is CASNLGKGVDEAFF.

The chain recombines TRBV7-9 with TRBJ2-3, with unresolved D. Trimming cost V 1 base and J 0 bases, with 5 bases left between them. Germline values: CDR1 SEHNR, CDR2 FQNEAQ (reference sequence). The CDR3 runs 14 residues. For the CDR3, the DNA is TGTGCCAGCAGCTTAGTTCCTAGCACAGATACGCAGTATTTT. Protein product: CASSLVPSTDTQYF. The complete variable domain, with remaining parts taken from reference TRBV7-9 and TRBJ2-3, reads DTGVSQNPRHKITKRGQNVTFRCDPISEHNRLYWYRQTLGQGPEFLTYFQNEAQLEKSRLLSDRFSAERPKGSFSTLEIQRTEQGDSAMYLCASSLVPSTDTQYFGPGTRLTVL.

This clone has more than one count but fewer than ten. The chain has TRBV28 and TRBJ1-5, with D perhaps TRBD1 (6 bases). The CDR3 extends over 13 amino acids. The germline V gene encodes CDR1 MDHEN and CDR2 SYDVKM. Between the trimmed V and J ends, which lost 10 bases and 4 bases, there was a span of 14 bases. In nucleotides, the CDR3 is TGTGCCACGGCAACAGGGCGGAATCAGCCCCAGCATTTT. Amino acids: CATATGRNQPQHF.

Only one count was recorded for this clone. Other DNA sequences within the sample encode an identical CDR3. The chain recombines TRBV7-6 with TRBJ2-7; 10 nucleotides match TRBD2. The CDR3 loop spans 15 amino acids. CDR1 SGHVS and CDR2 FNYEAQ come from the germline V gene. J was trimmed by 1 base and V by 1 base; bases with no gene match: 1. DNA of the CDR3: TGTGCCAGCAGCTTAGGGACTAGCGGTTCCTACGAGCAGTACTTC. This encodes CASSLGTSGSYEQYF.

The chain couples TRBV6-1 to TRBJ2-5, with 7 positions matching TRBD2. CDR1 and CDR2 (germline): MNHNS, SASEGT. There are 16 residues in the CDR3. J lost 5 bases, V lost 2 bases, and 11 bases had no gene match. The CDR3 reads CASSERLGGRGETQYF. Written as DNA, the CDR3 is TGTGCCAGCAGTGAAAGGTTGGGCGGGAGAGGTGAGACCCAGTACTTC.

The chain couples TRBV5-6 to TRBJ2-7; 8 nucleotides agree with TRBD1. CDR3 length: 15 residues. Germline V gives CDR1 SGHDT, CDR2 YYEEEE. Trimming removed 0 bases from V and 2 bases from J; junction bases left unmatched: 4. The CDR3 here is CASSLGQGMTYEQYF. The CDR3 DNA reads as TGTGCCAGCAGCTTGGGACAGGGGATGACCTACGAGCAGTACTTC.

The genes are TRBV27 and TRBJ1-5; 7 bases align to TRBD1. V was pared by 0 bases and J by 7 bases, with 21 bases of the junction left unmatched. This CDR3 region has 20 residues. Germline values: CDR1 MNHEY, CDR2 SMNVEV (reference sequence). The CDR3 region is CASSLSKFPSTGRKGQPQHF. CDR3 coding DNA: TGTGCCAGCAGTTTATCTAAATTCCCGTCGACAGGGAGGAAAGGACAGCCCCAGCATTTT.

The CDR3, as DNA: TGCGCCAGCAGCCAAGGGGGCTGGTTTGGGGAGGGTGAAGGGCGCGGCGAGCAGTACTTC. It translates to CASSQGGWFGEGEGRGEQYF. V and J are TRBV4-1 and TRBJ2-7; 7 bases align to TRBD2. V lost 1 base to trimming and J lost 6 bases; unmatched junction nucleotides: 24. This CDR3 region has 20 residues. Germline V gene data show CDR1 as MGHRA and CDR2 as YSYEKL.